The 24 T cell receptor beta chains below were found in one sample sequenced in a study of regulatory T cells in long-lasting Graves disease. Relying on iRepertoire HTBI primers and Arm-PCR of CDR3 regions, the team built TCR beta libraries. Each CDR3 protein gets one entry after TCRdb re-called the multiplex PCR reads with MiXCR. Here the sample spans about 200,000 distinct CDR3 sequences, approximately 18% being singletons. Noted time point: newly diagnosed GD, antithyroid drugs for less than 3 months. PBMC RNA served as the TCR library source. These data were also reused for a study on T cells in Graves' hyperthyroidism and ophthalmopathy.

Sample: peripheral blood mononuclear cells (PBMCs), taken at new diagnosis, from a patient treated with antithyroid drugs. The receptors stem from a woman in her twenties or thirties with Graves disease.

In this sample, this clonotype turned up many times. The rearrangement links TRBV29-1 to TRBJ1-1; no definite D call. With 5 bases removed from V and 1 base from J, the gap between germline ends came to 8 bases. The CDR3 consists of 12 residues. Germline CDR1 is SQVTM and CDR2 is ANQGSEA. CDR3 nucleotide sequence: TGCAGCGTTTTTTGGAAGAACACTGAAGCTTTCTTT. This encodes CSVFWKNTEAFF.

This chain joins TRBV7-9 and TRBJ2-2, with no clear D. This CDR3 has 13 amino acids. Trimming stripped 0 bases from V and 6 bases from J, with 5 bases between. The germline V gene has CDR1 SEHNR and CDR2 FQNEAQ (reference sequence). The CDR3 sequence is CASSLAFSGELFF. The DNA for the CDR3 is TGTGCCAGCAGCTTAGCATTTTCCGGGGAGCTGTTTTTT.

This clonotype occurred many times. The CDR3: CASSKASGGQETQYF. Here the CDR3 DNA reads TGTGCCAGCAGTAAGGCTAGCGGGGGCCAAGAGACCCAGTACTTC. This chain connects TRBV6-1 to TRBJ2-5, with TRBD2 identical over 10 bases. Germline CDR1 is MNHNS and CDR2 is SASEGT. This CDR3 is built from 15 residues. V gave up 5 bases and J gave up 1 base; unmatched junction bases: 4.

This chain connects TRBV28 to TRBJ2-5; 10 bases agree with TRBD2. J gave up 5 bases and V 3 bases, and 9 bases lay outside the gene matches. CDR3 length: 16 residues. CDR1 is MDHEN and CDR2 is SYDVKM in the germline V gene. The CDR3 DNA sequence: TGTGCCAGCAGTTTCGGAATAGCGGGAGGATCGGAGACCCAGTACTTC. It specifies CASSFGIAGGSETQYF.

This clonotype came up many times. The V and J genes are TRBV2 and TRBJ1-2; D is unclear. The CDR3 runs 12 residues. V dropped 6 bases and J dropped 1 base, with 6 bases sitting between them. CDR1 is SNHLY, CDR2 FYNNEI, per germline. The DNA for the CDR3 is TGTGCCAGCAGGGGTTTTAACTATGGCTACACCTTC. Amino acid sequence: CASRGFNYGYTF.

This clonotype was found many times. The rearrangement links TRBV20-1 to TRBJ2-2, with D unclear. Germline V gene lookup returns CDR1 DFQATT and CDR2 SNEGSKA (reference sequence). The germline V and J ends were trimmed by 6 bases and 5 bases, with 16 bases remaining between them. The CDR3 has 14 residues. The CDR3 reads CSAPNGLTTGELFF. As DNA, the CDR3 is TGCAGTGCCCCTAACGGGCTAACTACCGGGGAGCTGTTTTTT.

This clonotype was counted at least ten times. The J gene is TRBJ1-1, the V gene TRBV14; D is unresolved. CDR1 is SGHDN and CDR2 is FVKESK in the germline V gene. CDR3 length equals 20 residues. V shed 2 bases and J shed 6 bases, with 31 bases lying between them. As DNA, the CDR3 is TGTGCCAGCAGCCAAATGTTTAGGGTTGGTACGTTTGTTGGGATATCTGAAGCTTTCTTT. Its protein product is CASSQMFRVGTFVGISEAFF.

In regard to this clonotype: Because the CDR3's place on the DNA is in doubt, the DNA is left out and the CDR3 is given as listed by TCRdb. The V gene is TRBV27, the J gene TRBJ2-3. Per germline, CDR1 MNHEY and CDR2 SMNVEV (reference sequence). The CDR3 contains 22 residues when both ends are counted. The CDR3 protein is CASTNQTSMYLCASSLWDTQYF.

The V call is TRBV24-1, the J call TRBJ2-1; D may match TRBD1 or TRBD2 (5 bases each). This CDR3 has 20 amino acids. Trimming removed 8 bases from V and 4 bases from J, with 32 bases in between. Germline values: CDR1 KGHDR, CDR2 SFDVKD. This CDR3 reads CATIIPRRLKTVGLYNEQFF. The CDR3 DNA reads TGTGCCACCATTATCCCCCGGAGGCTAAAAACGGTGGGGCTTTACAATGAGCAGTTCTTC.

The V gene is TRBV7-7, the J gene TRBJ2-3; D might be TRBD2 (6 bases). This CDR3 has 13 amino acids. Per germline, CDR1 SSHAT and CDR2 FNYEAQ (reference sequence). The CDR3 DNA sequence: TGTGCTAGCTCTGCTAGCGGCACAGATACGCAGTATTTT. Translation: CASSASGTDTQYF.

This clonotype was observed many times. The chain links TRBV10-1 to TRBJ2-3; D is possibly TRBD1 (5 bases). Trimming shortened V by 4 bases and J by 2 bases, and 19 bases separated the two germline ends. This CDR3 has 17 amino acids. The germline V gene has CDR1 WNHNN and CDR2 SYGVQD (reference sequence). The CDR3 coding sequence is TGCGCCAGCAGTGGGTATCAGGGTCCCCTCGACACAGATACGCAGTATTTT. Translation gives CASSGYQGPLDTDTQYF.

There are many counts of this clonotype. The chain recombines TRBV6-5 with TRBJ1-2; a possible D gene is TRBD1 (6 bases). Germline CDR1 is MNHEY and CDR2 is SVGAGI. The CDR3 is made up of 17 amino acids. V was cut by 0 bases and J by 4 bases, with 18 bases left in between. DNA for the CDR3: TGTGCCAGCAGTTACTCGAACAGGGTCCTTCAAACCTATGGCTACACCTTC. Its protein product is CASSYSNRVLQTYGYTF.

This clonotype was counted ten times or more. This chain links TRBV11-2 with TRBJ2-5, with 7 bases fitting TRBD1. The CDR3 loop spans 13 amino acids. Unmatched junction bases numbered 3, after V lost 4 bases and J lost 4 bases. CDR1 and CDR2 from the germline V gene are SGHAT and FQNNGV. Here the CDR3 reads CASSSRTGETQYF. Here the CDR3 DNA reads TGTGCCAGCAGCTCCCGGACAGGAGAGACCCAGTACTTC.

At least ten counts were recorded for this clonotype. This chain uses TRBV20-1 with TRBJ2-7; D is perhaps TRBD1 (6 bases). This CDR3 is built from 16 residues. Germline assignment: CDR1 DFQATT and CDR2 SNEGSKA (reference sequence). The germline V and J ends were trimmed by 5 bases and 0 bases, with 20 bases remaining between them. The CDR3 DNA sequence: TGCAGTGCTTTCATGCCGGGACATAAATTCTCCTACGAGCAGTACTTC. As protein: CSAFMPGHKFSYEQYF.

Ten or more counts support this clonotype. The chain is built from TRBV10-3 and TRBJ2-7; 12 nucleotides line up with TRBD1. Per the germline V gene, CDR1 is ENHRY and CDR2 is SYGVKD. The CDR3 has 16 amino acids. Trimming removed 4 bases from V and 5 bases from J; junction bases left unmatched: 9. CDR3 bases: TGTGCCATCAGTGTGTTCCCCGGGACAGGGGGCGACGAGCAGTACTTC. Translating it yields CAISVFPGTGGDEQYF.

This clonotype showed up many times. At one end the junction does not follow the germline gene, possibly because of a read error. V gene TRBV10-3 combines with J gene TRBJ2-1; D gene uncertain. This CDR3 has 11 residues. Germline loops: CDR1 ENHRY, CDR2 SYGVKD. CDR3 amino acids: CAISEYNEQFF. The CDR3 region has the DNA TGTGCCATCAGCGAGTACAATGAGCAGTTCTTC.

The J gene is TRBJ2-7, the V gene TRBV2; 10 bases agree with TRBD2. The length of the CDR3 is 15 residues. Germline CDR1 reads SNHLY; CDR2 reads FYNNEI. V shed 6 bases and J 0 bases; nucleotides not matched to a gene: 5. The CDR3 spells CASRPPSGSSYEQYF. The CDR3, as DNA: TGTGCCAGCAGGCCTCCTAGCGGGAGCTCCTACGAGCAGTACTTC.

This clonotype appeared many times. This chain uses TRBV19 with TRBJ1-5, with 7 bases aligning to TRBD1. CDR3 length: 16 amino acids. Looked up from germline, CDR1 is LNHDA and CDR2 is SQIVND (reference sequence). V was clipped by 5 bases and J by 7 bases; unmatched bases: 14. The CDR3 DNA reads as TGTGCCAGTAGTTCAGGAGAGAACAGGGGAAACCAGCCCCAGCATTTT. This gives the protein CASSSGENRGNQPQHF.

The V and J genes are TRBV9 and TRBJ2-7; D uncertain. CDR3 length equals 13 residues. Germline CDR1 is SGDLS and CDR2 is YYNGEE. V lost 1 base and J lost 5, with 10 bases in between. In DNA form, the CDR3 reads TGTGCCAGCAGCGTAAGCACGTACAACGAGCAGTACTTC. This codes for CASSVSTYNEQYF.

The sample holds many counts of this clonotype. V and J are TRBV7-2 and TRBJ1-1; 9 bases align to TRBD1. The CDR3 contains 16 residues. V lost 5 bases to trimming and J lost 1 base; unmatched junction nucleotides: 8. From germline, CDR1 is SGHTA and CDR2 FQGNSA. CDR3: CASSPADRGRNTEAFF. The CDR3 coding sequence is TGTGCCAGCAGCCCCGCGGACAGGGGCCGGAACACTGAAGCTTTCTTT.

This clonotype was detected ten times or more. The chain couples TRBV28 to TRBJ2-3; perhaps D is TRBD1 or TRBD2 (5 bases each). CDR3 size: 14 residues. Trimming took off 7 bases at V and 2 bases at J, with 13 bases between the two ends. Looked up from germline, CDR1 is MDHEN and CDR2 is SYDVKM. Here the CDR3 DNA reads TGTGCCAGCAAGGGACGGAGGTTCACAGATACGCAGTATTTT. It specifies CASKGRRFTDTQYF.

This clonotype was found many times. Compared with germline, one end of the junction differs, possibly owing to a read error. The V call is TRBV12-3 or TRBV12-4, the J call TRBJ1-3; TRBD1 matches at 7 bases. The CDR3 extends over 11 amino acids. The CDR3 loop reads CASSWGQRQSF. Written as DNA, the CDR3 is TGTGCCAGCAGCTGGGGACAGCGGCAGAGTTTT.

This clonotype was seen many times. This chain links TRBV2 with TRBJ2-7; D may be TRBD2 (6 bases). The CDR3 has 15 residues. Germline V CDR1 and CDR2: SNHLY, FYNNEI. V was pared by 4 bases and J by 1 base, with 14 bases between. The CDR3 loop reads CASSAGGAASYEQYF. The CDR3 DNA reads as TGTGCCAGCAGTGCGGGCGGGGCGGCTTCCTACGAGCAGTACTTC.

This clonotype has a handful of counts. This may be a read error: a much more frequent sequence differs by one nucleotide. The chain combines TRBV3-1 with TRBJ2-3; TRBD1 matches at 8 bases. V was pared by 8 bases and J by 5 bases, with 9 bases of the junction left unmatched. CDR3 size: 14 residues. Germline V lookup: CDR1 LGHDT, CDR2 YNNKEL (reference sequence). The CDR3: CASGPRTGKDTQYF. CDR3 DNA: TGTGCCAGCGGCCCGCGGACAGGGAAAGATACGCAGTATTTT.